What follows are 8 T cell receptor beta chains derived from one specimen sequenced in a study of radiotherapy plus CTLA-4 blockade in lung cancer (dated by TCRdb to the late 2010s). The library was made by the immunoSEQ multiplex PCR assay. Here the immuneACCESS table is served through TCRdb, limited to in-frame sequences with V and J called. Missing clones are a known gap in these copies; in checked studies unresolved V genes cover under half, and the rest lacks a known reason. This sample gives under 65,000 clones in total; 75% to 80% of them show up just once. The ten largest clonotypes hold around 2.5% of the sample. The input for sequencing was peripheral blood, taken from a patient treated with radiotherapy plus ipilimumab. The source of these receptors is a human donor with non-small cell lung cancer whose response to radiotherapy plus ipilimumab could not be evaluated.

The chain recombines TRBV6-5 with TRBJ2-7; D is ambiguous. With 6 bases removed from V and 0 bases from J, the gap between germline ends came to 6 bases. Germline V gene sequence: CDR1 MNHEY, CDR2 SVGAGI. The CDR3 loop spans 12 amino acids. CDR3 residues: CASRTGSYEQYF. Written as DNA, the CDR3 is TGTGCCAGCAGAACTGGCTCCTACGAGCAGTACTTC.

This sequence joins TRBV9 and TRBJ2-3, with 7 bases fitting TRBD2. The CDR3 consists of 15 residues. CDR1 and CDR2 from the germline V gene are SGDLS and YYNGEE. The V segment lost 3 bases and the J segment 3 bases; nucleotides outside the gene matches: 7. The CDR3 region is CASSDSTSRTDTQYF. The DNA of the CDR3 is TGTGCCAGCAGCGACTCGACTAGCAGAACAGATACGCAGTATTTT.

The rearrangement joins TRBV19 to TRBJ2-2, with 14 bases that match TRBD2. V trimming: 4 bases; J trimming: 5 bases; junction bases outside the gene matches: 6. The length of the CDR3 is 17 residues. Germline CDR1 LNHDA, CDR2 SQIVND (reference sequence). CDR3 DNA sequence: TGTGCCAGTAGTACCGGGACTAGCGGGAGTCGGACCGGGGAGCTGTTTTTT. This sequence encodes CASSTGTSGSRTGELFF.

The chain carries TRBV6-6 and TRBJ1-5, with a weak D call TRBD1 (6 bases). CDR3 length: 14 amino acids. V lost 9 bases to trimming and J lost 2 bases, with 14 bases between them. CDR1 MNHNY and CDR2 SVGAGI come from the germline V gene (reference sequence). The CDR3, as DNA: TGTGCCAGTTCACAGGGTACAGGCAATCAGCCCCAGCATTTT. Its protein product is CASSQGTGNQPQHF.

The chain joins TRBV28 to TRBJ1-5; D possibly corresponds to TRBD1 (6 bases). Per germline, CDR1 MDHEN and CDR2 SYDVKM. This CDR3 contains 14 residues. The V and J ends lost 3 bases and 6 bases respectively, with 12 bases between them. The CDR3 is CASSFGQRVQPQHF. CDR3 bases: TGTGCCAGCAGTTTCGGACAGAGAGTTCAGCCCCAGCATTTT.

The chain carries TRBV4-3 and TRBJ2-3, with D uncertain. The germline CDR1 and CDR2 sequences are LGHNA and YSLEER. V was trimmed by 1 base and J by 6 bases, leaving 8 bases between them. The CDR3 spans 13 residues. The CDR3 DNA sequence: TGCGCCAGCAGCCAAGCCCGAGCTGATACGCAGTATTTT. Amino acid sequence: CASSQARADTQYF.

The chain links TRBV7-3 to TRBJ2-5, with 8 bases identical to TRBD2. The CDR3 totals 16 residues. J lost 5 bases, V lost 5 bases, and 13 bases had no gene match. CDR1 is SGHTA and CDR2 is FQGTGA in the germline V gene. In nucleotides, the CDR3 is TGTGCCAGCAGCCCTAAAGGGACTAGTCGCCGGGAGACCCAGTACTTC. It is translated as CASSPKGTSRRETQYF. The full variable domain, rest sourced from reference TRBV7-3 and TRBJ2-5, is GAGVSQTPSNKVTEKGKYVELRCDPISGHTALYWYRQSLGQGPEFLIYFQGTGAADDSGLPNDRFFAVRPEGSVSTLKIQRTERGDSAVYLCASSPKGTSRRETQYFGPGTRLLVL.

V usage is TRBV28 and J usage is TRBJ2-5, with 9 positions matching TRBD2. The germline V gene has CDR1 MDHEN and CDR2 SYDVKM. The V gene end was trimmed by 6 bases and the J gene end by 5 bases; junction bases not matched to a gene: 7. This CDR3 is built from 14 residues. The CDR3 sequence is CASRRGRAGETQYF. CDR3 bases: TGTGCCAGCAGGCGCGGGAGGGCCGGTGAGACCCAGTACTTC.